This T cell receptor beta chain was identified during a study of T cell repertoires in cytomegalovirus infection. TCRdb fed the reads into MiXCR, producing one record per CDR3 protein. Among some 500,000 distinct CDR3 sequences, about 33% were seen once, and the ten largest hold roughly 15%. Comments on this clonotype: Its antigen is not known.

Germline V gene sequence: CDR1 SEHNR, CDR2 FQNEAQ (reference sequence). This CDR3 is built from 13 residues. Trimming left V 5 bases short and J 4 bases short, with 11 bases between. The sequence was obtained from a human donor in good health (CMV status not recorded). Some clones in this sample may be carry-over from other donors' samples. Sequenced material: cultured PBMCs, taken from culture after CMV antigen stimulation. The chain combines TRBV7-9 with TRBJ1-1, with D tentatively TRBD1 (5 bases). This CDR3 reads CASSPGRVTEAFF. The CDR3 DNA sequence: TGTGCCAGCAGCCCCGGCAGGGTCACTGAAGCTTTCTTT.